The rows below give T cell receptor beta chains drawn from one sample of a study of blood T cell repertoires in COVID-19. Profiled with immunoSEQ multiplex PCR; TCRdb holds only in-frame clones, not every one. Here the sample spans more than 200,000 clones, 70% to 90% being singletons. Sequenced material: PBMCs or T cells enriched from blood (not recorded which). The receptors derive from a man aged 25 to 45 who had recovered from COVID-19. CDR3s include the opening cysteine and the closing phenylalanine or tryptophan. A D gene is named only where the DNA matches it firmly. A row's size may be missing; if present it is once, few, many or a size class.

D,V,size,J,DNA,CDR3
TRBD2,TRBV5-4,.,TRBJ2-1,TGTGCCAGCACCCGGGCTGGACTAGCGAGGTACAATGAGCAGTTCTTC,CASTRAGLARYNEQFF
.,TRBV16,.,TRBJ2-7,TGTGCCAGCAGCCAATCCGTGGTAGCGAAATCCTACGAGCAGTACTTC,CASSQSVVAKSYEQYF
TRBD1,TRBV2,.,TRBJ1-5,TGTGCCAGCAGTCCACAGGGGCCCAATCAGCCCCAGCATTTT,CASSPQGPNQPQHF
.,TRBV9,.,TRBJ2-3,TGTGCCAGCAGCCCCGACAGTACTACTAGCACAGATACGCAGTATTTT,CASSPDSTTSTDTQYF
.,TRBV28,.,TRBJ1-3,TGTGCCAGCAGCCATACAAGTCTCTCTGGAAACACCATATATTTT,CASSHTSLSGNTIYF
TRBD1,TRBV4-1,.,TRBJ1-5,TGCGCCAGCAGCCAGGTTACAGGGGAACTTCAGCCCCAGCATTTT,CASSQVTGELQPQHF
TRBD2,TRBV7-9,.,TRBJ2-7,TGTGCCAGCAGCTGGGGGGGGACTAAGTACTTC,CASSWGGTKYF
TRBD1,TRBV6-2/TRBV6-3,few,TRBJ1-6,TGTGCCAGCAGTTACGGGGACGGGACAGGAAATTCACCCCTCCACTTT,CASSYGDGTGNSPLHF
TRBD1,TRBV5-1,.,TRBJ1-1,TGCGCCAGCAGCATGAACGGACAGGGGAACACTGAAGCTTTCTTT,CASSMNGQGNTEAFF
TRBD2,TRBV4-1,.,TRBJ2-3,TGCGCCAGCAGCCAAAGGACTAGCGGGGGCCCCACAGATACGCAGTATTTT,CASSQRTSGGPTDTQYF